A selection of T cell receptor beta chains follows, all from one sample in a study of T cells after yellow fever vaccination. TCRdb called the 5' RACE reads again in MiXCR, with one record for every CDR3 protein. The sample has hundreds of thousands of distinct CDR3 sequences; roughly 12% are singletons. Sample: PBMCs, taken on the day of the yellow fever booster vaccination. Source of these receptors: a man younger than 45 who received the YFV17D yellow fever vaccine. CDR3s leave out the opening cysteine and the closing phenylalanine or tryptophan. A clone size is listed for some rows: how often the clone was seen (once, few, many), or a class if it is expanded.

.	TRBV12-3/TRBV12-4	TRBJ2-2	ASSLAGAPNTGELF
.	TRBV6-2/TRBV6-3	TRBJ2-1	ASSPSSLAGGMTYNEQF
.	TRBV28	TRBJ2-2	ASSFVETGELF
few	TRBV20-1	TRBJ1-4	SARDQVTAEKLF
.	TRBV20-1	TRBJ2-3	SAIIGGSTSTDTQY
many	TRBV27	TRBJ2-2	ASSRETRPGELF
few	TRBV20-1	TRBJ1-1	SKRYQAEAF
few	TRBV14	TRBJ2-2	ASSQGGIGELF
.	TRBV7-2	TRBJ2-2	ASSPTGTAGYGELF
many	TRBV5-1	TRBJ1-2	ASSEGRSYGYT
.	TRBV24-1	TRBJ2-1	ATSDPGTSYNEQF
few	TRBV11-2	TRBJ2-5	ASSQGPGQGQETQY
.	TRBV9	TRBJ2-1	ASGIQGSTYNEQF
.	TRBV7-2	TRBJ1-6	ASSLARQGASPLH
.	TRBV20-1	TRBJ1-2	SASPTGVRGYT
many	TRBV18	TRBJ1-1	ASSPQGMNTEAF
.	TRBV6-2/TRBV6-3	TRBJ1-1	ASSYIRGGTEAF
.	TRBV6-1	TRBJ2-7	ASSMSSSSYEQY
few	TRBV7-9	TRBJ2-7	ASSHNNGYEQY
.	TRBV5-1	TRBJ2-2	ASRGGSGYTGELF
few	TRBV4-3	TRBJ1-3	ASSPRPSGSSGNTIY